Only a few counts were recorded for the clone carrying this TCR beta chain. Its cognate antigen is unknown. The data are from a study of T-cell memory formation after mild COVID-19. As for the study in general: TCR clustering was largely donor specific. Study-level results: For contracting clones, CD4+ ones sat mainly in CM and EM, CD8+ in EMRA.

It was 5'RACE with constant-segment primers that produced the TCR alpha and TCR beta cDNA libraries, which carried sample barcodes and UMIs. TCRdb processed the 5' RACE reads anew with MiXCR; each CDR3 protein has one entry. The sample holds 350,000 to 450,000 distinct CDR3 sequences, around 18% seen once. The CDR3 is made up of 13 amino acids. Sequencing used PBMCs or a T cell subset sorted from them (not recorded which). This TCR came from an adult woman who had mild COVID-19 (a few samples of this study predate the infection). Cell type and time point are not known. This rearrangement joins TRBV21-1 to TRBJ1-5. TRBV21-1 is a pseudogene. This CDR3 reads CASSKGLNQPQHF. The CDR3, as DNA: TGTGCCAGCAGCAAAGGACTCAATCAGCCCCAGCATTTT.